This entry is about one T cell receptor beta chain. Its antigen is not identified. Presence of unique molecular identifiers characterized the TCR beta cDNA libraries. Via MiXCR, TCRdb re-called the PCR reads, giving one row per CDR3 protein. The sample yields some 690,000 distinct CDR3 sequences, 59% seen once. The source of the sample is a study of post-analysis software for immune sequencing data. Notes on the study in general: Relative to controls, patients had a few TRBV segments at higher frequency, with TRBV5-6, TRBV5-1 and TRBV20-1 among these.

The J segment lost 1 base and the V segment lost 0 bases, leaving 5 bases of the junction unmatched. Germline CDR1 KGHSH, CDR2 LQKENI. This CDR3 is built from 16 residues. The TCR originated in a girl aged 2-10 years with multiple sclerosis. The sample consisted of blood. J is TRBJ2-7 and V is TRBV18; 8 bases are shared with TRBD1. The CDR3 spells CASSPPTGTGSYEQYF. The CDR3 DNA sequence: TGTGCCAGCTCACCACCGACCGGGACAGGATCCTACGAGCAGTACTTC.